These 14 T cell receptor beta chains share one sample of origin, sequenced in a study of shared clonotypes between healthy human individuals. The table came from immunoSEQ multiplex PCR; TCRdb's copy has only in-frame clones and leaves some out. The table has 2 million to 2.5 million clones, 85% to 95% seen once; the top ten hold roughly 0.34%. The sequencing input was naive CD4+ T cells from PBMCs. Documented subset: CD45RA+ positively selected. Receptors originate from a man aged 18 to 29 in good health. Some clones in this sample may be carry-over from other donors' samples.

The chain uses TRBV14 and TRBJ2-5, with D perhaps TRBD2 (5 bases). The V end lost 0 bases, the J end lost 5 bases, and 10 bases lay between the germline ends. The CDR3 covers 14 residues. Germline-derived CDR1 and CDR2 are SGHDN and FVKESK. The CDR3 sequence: CASSQDDYRETQYF. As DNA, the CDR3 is TGTGCCAGCAGCCAAGACGACTACCGGGAGACCCAGTACTTC.

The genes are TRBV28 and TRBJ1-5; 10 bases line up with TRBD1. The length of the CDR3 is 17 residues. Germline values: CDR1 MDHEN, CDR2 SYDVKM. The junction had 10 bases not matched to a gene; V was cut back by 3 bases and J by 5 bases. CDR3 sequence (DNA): TGTGCCAGCAGTTTCCGCCGAAGGGGACAGGGGCATCAGCCCCAGCATTTT. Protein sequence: CASSFRRRGQGHQPQHF. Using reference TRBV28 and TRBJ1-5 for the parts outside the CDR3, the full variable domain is DVKVTQSSRYLVKRTGEKVFLECVQDMDHENMFWYRQDPGLGLRLIYFSYDVKMKEKGDIPEGYSVSREKKERFSLILESASTNQTSMYLCASSFRRRGQGHQPQHFGDGTRLSIL.

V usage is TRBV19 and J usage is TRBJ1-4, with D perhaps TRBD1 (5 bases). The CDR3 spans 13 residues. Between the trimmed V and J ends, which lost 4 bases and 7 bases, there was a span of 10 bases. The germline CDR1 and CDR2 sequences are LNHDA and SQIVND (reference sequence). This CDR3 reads CASSTGWGEKLFF. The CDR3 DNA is TGTGCCAGTAGTACAGGGTGGGGTGAAAAACTGTTTTTT.

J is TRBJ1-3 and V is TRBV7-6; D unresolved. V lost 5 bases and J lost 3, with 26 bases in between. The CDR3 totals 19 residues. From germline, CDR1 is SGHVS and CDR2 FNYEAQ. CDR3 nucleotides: TGTGCCAGCAGCCCACCGCTCAAAGGAGCGAAGAAGGGTGGAAACACCATATATTTT. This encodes CASSPPLKGAKKGGNTIYF.

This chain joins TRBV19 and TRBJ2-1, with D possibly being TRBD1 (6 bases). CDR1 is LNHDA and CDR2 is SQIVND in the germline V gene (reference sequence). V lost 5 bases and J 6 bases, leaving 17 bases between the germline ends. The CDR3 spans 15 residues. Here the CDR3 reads CASSSLQGNGNEQFF. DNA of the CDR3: TGTGCCAGTAGTTCTTTACAGGGTAACGGCAATGAGCAGTTCTTC. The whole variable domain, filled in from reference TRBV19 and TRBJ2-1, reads DGGITQSPKYLFRKEGQNVTLSCEQNLNHDAMYWYRQDPGQGLRLIYYSQIVNDFQKGDIAEGYSVSREKKESFPLTVTSAQKNPTAFYLCASSSLQGNGNEQFFGPGTRLTVL.

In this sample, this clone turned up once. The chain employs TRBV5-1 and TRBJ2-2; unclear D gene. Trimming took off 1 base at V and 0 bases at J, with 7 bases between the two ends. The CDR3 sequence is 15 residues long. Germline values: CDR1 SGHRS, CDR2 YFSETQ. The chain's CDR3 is CASSLQQPNTGELFF. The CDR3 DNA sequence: TGCGCCAGCAGCTTGCAGCAGCCGAACACCGGGGAGCTGTTTTTT.

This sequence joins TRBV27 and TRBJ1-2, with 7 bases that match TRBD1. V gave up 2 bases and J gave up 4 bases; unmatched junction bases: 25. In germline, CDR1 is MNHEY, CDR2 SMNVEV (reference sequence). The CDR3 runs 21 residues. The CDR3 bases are TGTGCCAGCAGTTTAATTGAGAGGGCTCTCTCCGGACAGGCATTTGGCTATGGCTACACCTTC. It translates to CASSLIERALSGQAFGYGYTF.

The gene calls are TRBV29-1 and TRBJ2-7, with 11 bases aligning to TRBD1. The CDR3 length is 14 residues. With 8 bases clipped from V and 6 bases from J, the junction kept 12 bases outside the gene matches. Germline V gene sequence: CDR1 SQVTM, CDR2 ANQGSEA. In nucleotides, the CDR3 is TGCAGCATTTGTCGGGACAGGGGGTACCCCGAGCAGTACTTC. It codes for CSICRDRGYPEQYF.

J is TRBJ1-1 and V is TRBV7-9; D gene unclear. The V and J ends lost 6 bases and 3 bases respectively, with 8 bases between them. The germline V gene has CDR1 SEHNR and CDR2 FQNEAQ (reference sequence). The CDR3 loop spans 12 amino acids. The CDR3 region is CASRIQDTEAFF. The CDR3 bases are TGTGCCAGCAGGATACAAGACACTGAAGCTTTCTTT.

The CDR3 spells CASSLGQGLEYEQYF. As DNA, the CDR3 is TGTGCCAGCAGCCTGGGACAGGGGCTGGAATACGAGCAGTACTTC. This chain uses TRBV7-2 with TRBJ2-7; 10 bases line up with TRBD1. CDR3 size: 15 residues. Trimming at V came to 5 bases and at J to 4 bases, leaving 8 bases not matched to a gene. Germline CDR1 reads SGHTA; CDR2 reads FQGNSA.

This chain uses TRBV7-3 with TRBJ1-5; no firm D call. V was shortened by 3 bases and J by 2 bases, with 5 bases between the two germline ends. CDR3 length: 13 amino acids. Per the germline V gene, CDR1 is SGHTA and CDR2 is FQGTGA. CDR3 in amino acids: CASSFRGNQPQHF. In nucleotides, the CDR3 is TGTGCCAGCAGCTTCCGGGGCAATCAGCCCCAGCATTTT.

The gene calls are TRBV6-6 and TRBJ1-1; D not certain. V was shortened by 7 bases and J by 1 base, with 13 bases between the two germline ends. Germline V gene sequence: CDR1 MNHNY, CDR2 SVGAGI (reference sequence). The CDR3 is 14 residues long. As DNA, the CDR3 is TGTGCCAGCACCACTCGTTGGGAGAACACTGAAGCTTTCTTT. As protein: CASTTRWENTEAFF.

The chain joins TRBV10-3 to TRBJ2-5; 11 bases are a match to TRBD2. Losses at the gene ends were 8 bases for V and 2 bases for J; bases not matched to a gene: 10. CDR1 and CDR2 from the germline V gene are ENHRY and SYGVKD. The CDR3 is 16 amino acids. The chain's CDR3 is CAIGPSIAGGQETQYF. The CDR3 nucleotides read TGTGCCATCGGACCTAGTATAGCGGGGGGGCAAGAGACCCAGTACTTC.

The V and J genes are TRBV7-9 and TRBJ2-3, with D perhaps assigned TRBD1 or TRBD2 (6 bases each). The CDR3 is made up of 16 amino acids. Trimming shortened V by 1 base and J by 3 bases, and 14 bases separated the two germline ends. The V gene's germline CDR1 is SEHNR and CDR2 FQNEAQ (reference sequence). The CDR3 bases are TGTGCCAGCAGCTTAGATCTTGGGGGGCCAACAGATACGCAGTATTTT. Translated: CASSLDLGGPTDTQYF.